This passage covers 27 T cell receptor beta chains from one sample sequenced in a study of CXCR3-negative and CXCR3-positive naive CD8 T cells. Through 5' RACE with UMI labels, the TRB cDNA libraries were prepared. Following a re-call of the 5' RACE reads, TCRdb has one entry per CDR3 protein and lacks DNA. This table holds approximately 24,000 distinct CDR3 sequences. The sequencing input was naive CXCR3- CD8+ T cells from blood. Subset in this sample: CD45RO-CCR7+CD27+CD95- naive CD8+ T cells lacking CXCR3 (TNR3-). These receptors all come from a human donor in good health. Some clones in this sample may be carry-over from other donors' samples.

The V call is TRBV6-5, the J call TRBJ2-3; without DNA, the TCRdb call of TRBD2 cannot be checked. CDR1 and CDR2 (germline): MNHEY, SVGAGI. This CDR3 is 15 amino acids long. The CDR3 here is CASSILAGGTDTQYF.

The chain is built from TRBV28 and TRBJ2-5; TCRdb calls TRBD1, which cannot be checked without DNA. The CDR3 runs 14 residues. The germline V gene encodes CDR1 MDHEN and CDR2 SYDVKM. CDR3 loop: CASSLYRVEETQYF.

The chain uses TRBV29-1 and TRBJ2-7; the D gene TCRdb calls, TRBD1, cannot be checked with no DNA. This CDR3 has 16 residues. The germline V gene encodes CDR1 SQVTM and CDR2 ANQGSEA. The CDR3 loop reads CSVNSAGQTSSYEQYF.

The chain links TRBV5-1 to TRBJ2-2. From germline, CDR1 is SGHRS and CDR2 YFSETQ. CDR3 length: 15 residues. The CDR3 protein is CASSFAQGTTGELFF.

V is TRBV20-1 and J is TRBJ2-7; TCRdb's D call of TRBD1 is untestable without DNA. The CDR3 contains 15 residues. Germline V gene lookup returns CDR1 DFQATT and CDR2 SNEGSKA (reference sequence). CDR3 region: CSAIPGQASSYEQYF.

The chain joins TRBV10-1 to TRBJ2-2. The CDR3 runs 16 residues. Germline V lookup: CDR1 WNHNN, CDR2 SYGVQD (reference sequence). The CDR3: CASTAVGPTLTGELFF.

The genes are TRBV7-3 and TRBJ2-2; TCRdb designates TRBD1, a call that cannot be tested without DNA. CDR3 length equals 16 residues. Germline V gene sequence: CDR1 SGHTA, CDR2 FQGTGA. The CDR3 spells CASSLTRQGKAGELFF.

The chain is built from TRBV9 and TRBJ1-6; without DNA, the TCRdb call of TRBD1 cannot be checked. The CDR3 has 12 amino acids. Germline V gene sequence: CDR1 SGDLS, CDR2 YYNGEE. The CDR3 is CASSIRGSPLHF.

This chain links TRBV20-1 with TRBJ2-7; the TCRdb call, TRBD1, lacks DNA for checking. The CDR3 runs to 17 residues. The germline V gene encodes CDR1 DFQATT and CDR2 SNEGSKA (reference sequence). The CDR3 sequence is CSARETPGERQSYEQYF.

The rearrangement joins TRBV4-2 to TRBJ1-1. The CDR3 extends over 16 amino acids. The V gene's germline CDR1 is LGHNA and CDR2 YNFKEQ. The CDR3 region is CASSMRSLGLNTEAFF.

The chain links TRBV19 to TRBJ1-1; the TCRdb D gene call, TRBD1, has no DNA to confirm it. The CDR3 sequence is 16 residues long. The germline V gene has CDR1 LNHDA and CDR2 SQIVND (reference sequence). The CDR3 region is CASSFDRGVLNTEAFF.

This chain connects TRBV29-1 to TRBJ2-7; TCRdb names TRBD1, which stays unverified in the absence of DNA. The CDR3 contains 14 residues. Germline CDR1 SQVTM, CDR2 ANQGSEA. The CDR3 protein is CSVVTGTALYEQYF.

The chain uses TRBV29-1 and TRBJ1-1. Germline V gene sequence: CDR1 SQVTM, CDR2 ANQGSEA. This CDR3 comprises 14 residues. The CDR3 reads CSVREGGRHTEAFF.

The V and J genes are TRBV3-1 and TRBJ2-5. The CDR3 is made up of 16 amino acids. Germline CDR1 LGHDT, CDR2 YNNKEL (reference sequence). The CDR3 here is CASSQTAYVYQETQYF.

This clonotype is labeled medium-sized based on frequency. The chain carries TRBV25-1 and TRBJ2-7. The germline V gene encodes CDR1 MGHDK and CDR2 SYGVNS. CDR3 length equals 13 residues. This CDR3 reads CASGSDTTYEQYF.

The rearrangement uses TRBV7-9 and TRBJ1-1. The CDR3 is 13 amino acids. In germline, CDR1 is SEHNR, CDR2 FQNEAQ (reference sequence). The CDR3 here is CASSLGSDTEAFF.

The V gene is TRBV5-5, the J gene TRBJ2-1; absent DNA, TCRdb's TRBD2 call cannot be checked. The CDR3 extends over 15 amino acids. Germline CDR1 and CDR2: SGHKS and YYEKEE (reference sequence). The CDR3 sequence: CASSLVGSANNEQFF.

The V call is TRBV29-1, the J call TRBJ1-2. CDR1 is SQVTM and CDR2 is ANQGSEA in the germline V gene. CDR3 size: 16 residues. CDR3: CSVDFRQANIFYGYTF.

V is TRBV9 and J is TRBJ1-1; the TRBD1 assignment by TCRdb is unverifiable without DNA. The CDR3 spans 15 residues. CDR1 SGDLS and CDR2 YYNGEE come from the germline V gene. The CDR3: CASSPRGKIDTEAFF.

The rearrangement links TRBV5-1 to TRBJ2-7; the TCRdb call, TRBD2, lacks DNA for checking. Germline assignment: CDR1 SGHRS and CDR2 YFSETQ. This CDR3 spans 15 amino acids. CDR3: CASSSPGHLLGEQYF. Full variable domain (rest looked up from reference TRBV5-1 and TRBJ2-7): KAGVTQTPRYLIKTRGQQVTLSCSPISGHRSVSWYQQTPGQGLQFLFEYFSETQRNKGNFPGRFSGRQFSNSRSEMNVSTLELGDSALYLCASSSPGHLLGEQYFGPGTRLTVT.

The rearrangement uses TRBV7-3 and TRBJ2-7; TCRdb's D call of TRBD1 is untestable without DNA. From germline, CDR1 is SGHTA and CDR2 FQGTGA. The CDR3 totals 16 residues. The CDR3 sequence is CASSPTGPLAAYEQYF.

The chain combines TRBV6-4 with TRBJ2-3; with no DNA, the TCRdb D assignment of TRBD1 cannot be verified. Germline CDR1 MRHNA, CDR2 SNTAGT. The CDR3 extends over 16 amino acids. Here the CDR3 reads CASSDTRQGSTDTQYF.

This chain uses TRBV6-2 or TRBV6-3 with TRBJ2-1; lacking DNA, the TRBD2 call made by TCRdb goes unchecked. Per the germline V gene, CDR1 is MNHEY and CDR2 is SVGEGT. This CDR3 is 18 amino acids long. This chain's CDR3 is CASSYRTSGGPSYNEQFF.

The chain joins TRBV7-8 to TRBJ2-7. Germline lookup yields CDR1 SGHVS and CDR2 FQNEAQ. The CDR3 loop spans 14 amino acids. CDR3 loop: CASSLGPSSYEQYF. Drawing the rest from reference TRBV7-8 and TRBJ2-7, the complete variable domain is GAGVSQSPRYKVAKRGQDVALRCDPISGHVSLFWYQQALGQGPEFLTYFQNEAQLDKSGLPSDRFFAERPEGSVSTLKIQRTQQEDSAVYLCASSLGPSSYEQYFGPGTRLTVT.

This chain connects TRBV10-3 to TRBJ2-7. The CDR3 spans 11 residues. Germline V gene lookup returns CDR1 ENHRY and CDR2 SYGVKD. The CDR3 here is CAISLGYEQYF.

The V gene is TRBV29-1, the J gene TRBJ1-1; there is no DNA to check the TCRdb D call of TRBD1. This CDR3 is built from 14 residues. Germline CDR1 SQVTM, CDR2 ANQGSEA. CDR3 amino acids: CSVGLSGVGTEAFF.

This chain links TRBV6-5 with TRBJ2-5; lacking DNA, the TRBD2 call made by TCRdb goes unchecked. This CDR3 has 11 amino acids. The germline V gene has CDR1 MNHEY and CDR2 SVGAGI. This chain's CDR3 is CASMSSGAQYF.